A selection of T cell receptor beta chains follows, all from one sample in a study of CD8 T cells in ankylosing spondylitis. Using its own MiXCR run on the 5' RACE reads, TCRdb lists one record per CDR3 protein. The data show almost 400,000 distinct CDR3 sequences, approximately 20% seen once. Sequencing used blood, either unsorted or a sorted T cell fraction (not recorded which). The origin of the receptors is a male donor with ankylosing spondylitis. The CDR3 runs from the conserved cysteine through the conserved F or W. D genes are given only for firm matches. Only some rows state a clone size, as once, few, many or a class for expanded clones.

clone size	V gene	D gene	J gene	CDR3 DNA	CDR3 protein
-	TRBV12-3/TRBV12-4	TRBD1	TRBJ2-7	TGTGCCAGCAGTGACGATTGGACAGGGGCCAGCCACGAGCAGTACTTC	CASSDDWTGASHEQYF
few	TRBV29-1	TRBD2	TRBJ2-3	TGCAGCGTTGAGACTAGCGGGGGAGATACGCAGTATTTT	CSVETSGGDTQYF
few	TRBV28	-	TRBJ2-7	TGTGCCAGCAGGGCGGGGACAGCTCTACCCTACGAGCAGTACTTC	CASRAGTALPYEQYF
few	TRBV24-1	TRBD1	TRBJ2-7	TGTGCCACCAGTGACCCGGGACAGGGTCAGTACGAGCAGTACTTC	CATSDPGQGQYEQYF
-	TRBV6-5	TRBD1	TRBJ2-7	TGTGCCAGCAGTTACTCGACAGGGCAGTCCTACGAGCAGTACTTC	CASSYSTGQSYEQYF
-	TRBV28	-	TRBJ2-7	TGTGCCAGCAGCCCGTATCCGTCCGTTCACTACGAGCAGTACTTC	CASSPYPSVHYEQYF
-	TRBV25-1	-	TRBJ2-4	TGTGCCAGCAGTGAAGGTGGAGGGGGCTACATTCAGTACTTC	CASSEGGGGYIQYF
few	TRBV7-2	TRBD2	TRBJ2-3	TGTGCCAGCAGGGCCGGGACTAGCGGTCGCACAGATACGCAGTATTTT	CASRAGTSGRTDTQYF
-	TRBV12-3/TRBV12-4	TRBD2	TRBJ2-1	TGTGCCAGCAGTTTAGGGCTAGCGGGAGGAAAACAGAAGGAGCAGTTCTTC	CASSLGLAGGKQKEQFF
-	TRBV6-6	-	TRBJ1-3	TGTGCCAGCAGTTACGCCTCTGGAAACACCATATATTTT	CASSYASGNTIYF
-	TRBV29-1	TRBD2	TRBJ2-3	TGCAGCGTTGAGGGGACTAGCGGTAGCACAGATACGCAGTATTTT	CSVEGTSGSTDTQYF
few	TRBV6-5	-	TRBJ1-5	TGTGCCAGCAGTTACAGGGGTACCAATCAGCCCCAGCATTTT	CASSYRGTNQPQHF
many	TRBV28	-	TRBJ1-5	TGTGCCAGCATCGAAGGCGGGGCCCCGGATTTCTATAGCAATCAGCCCCAGCATTTT	CASIEGGAPDFYSNQPQHF
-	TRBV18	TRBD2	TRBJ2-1	TGTGCCAGCTCATTCGGACTAGCGGGATGGGATGAGCAGTTCTTC	CASSFGLAGWDEQFF
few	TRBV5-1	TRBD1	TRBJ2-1	TGCGCCAGCAGGGATACAGGGGGCCTTAGCGGTGAGCAGTTCTTC	CASRDTGGLSGEQFF
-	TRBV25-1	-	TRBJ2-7	TGTGCCAGCAGTGTAAGCGACGATCTCCCCGAGCAGTACTTC	CASSVSDDLPEQYF
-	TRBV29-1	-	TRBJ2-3	TGCAGCGCAGGGCTGGCAATGGATACGCAGTATTTT	CSAGLAMDTQYF
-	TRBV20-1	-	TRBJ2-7	TGCAGTGCTAGACCTACAGCCTACGAGCAGTACTTC	CSARPTAYEQYF
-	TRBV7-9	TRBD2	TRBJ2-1	TGTGCCAGCAGCAAACTAGCGGGAGCCTACAATGAGCAGTTCTTC	CASSKLAGAYNEQFF
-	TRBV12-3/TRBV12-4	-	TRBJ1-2	TGTGCCAGCAGTTTTTGGGCCAACCGAGGCTATGGCTACACCTTC	CASSFWANRGYGYTF
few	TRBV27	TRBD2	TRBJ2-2	TGTGCCAGCACCCCCCGCTCCGGGCTAGCGGGAGACACCGGGGAGCTGTTTTTT	CASTPRSGLAGDTGELFF
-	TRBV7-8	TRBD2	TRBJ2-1	TGTGCCAGCAGCACGAGACTAGCGGGACATTCCAATGAGCAGTTCTTC	CASSTRLAGHSNEQFF
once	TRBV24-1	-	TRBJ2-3	TGTGCCACCAGTGTGTTTTCGGGAGCCACAGATACGCGGTATTTT	CATSVFSGATDTRYF
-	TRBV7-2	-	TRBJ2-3	TGTGCCAGCAGCTATAGACGGAGCCATCTGACGAATACGCAGTATTTT	CASSYRRSHLTNTQYF